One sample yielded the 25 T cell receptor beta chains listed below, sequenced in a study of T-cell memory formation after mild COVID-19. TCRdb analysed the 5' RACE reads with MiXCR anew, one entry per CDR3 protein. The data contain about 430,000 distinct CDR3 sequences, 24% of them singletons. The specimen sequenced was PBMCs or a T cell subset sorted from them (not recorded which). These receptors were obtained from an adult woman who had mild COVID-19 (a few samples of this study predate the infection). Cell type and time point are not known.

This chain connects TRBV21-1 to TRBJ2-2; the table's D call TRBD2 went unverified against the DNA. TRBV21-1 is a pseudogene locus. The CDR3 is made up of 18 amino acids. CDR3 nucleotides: TGTGCCAGCAGCCAACGAGTAGCGGGAGGGCCAGACACCGGGGAGCTGTTTTTT. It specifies CASSQRVAGGPDTGELFF.

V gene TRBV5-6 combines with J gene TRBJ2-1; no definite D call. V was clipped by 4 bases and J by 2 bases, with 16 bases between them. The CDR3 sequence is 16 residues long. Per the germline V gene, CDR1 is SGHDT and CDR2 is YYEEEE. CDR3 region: CASSNIFEDAYNEQFF. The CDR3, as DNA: TGTGCCAGCAGCAATATATTCGAAGACGCCTACAATGAGCAGTTCTTC.

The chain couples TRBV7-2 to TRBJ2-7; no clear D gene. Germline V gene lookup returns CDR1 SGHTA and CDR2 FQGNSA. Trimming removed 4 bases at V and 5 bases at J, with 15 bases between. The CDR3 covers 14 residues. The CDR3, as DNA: TGTGCCAGCAGCTCCGTACGGGTGAACCACGAGCAGTACTTC. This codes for CASSSVRVNHEQYF.

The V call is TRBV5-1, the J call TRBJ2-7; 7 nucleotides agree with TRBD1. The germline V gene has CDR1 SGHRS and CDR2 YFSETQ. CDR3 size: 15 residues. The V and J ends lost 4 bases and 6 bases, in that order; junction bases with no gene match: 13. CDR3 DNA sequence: TGCGCCAGCAGCCTACCCGGGACAGCCGTCCCCGAGCAGTACTTC. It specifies CASSLPGTAVPEQYF.

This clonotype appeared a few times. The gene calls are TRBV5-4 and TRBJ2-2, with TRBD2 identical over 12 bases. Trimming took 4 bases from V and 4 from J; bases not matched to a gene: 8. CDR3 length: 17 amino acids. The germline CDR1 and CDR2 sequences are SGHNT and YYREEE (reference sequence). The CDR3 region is CASSQISGLAGTGELFF. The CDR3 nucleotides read TGTGCCAGCAGCCAGATCTCGGGACTAGCGGGCACCGGGGAGCTGTTTTTT.

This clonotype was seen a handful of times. CDR3 region: CSVEKAIRTDTQYF. DNA for the CDR3: TGCAGCGTTGAAAAAGCCATACGCACAGATACGCAGTATTTT. V gene TRBV29-1 combines with J gene TRBJ2-3; D is unclear. CDR1 and CDR2 (germline): SQVTM, ANQGSEA. The CDR3 extends over 14 amino acids. The V end was cut by 2 bases, the J end by 1 base, with 10 bases between.

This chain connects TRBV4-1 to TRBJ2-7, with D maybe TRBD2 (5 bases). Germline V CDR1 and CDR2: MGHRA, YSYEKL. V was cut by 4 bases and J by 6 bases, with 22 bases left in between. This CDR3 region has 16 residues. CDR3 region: CASSPSLGGLNREQYF. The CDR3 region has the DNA TGCGCCAGCAGCCCCTCGCTAGGCGGGTTGAATCGCGAGCAGTACTTC.

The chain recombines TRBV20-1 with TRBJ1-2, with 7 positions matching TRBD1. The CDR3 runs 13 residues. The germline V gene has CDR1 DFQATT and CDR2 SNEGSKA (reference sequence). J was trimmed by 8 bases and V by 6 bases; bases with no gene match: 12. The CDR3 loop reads CSAPPTGLGGYTF. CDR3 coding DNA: TGCAGTGCCCCACCGACAGGGCTGGGAGGCTACACCTTC.

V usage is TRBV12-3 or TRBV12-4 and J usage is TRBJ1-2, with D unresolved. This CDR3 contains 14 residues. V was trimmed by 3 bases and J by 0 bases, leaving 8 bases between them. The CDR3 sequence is CASSFYGANYGYTF. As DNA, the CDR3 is TGTGCCAGCAGTTTTTATGGGGCTAACTATGGCTACACCTTC.

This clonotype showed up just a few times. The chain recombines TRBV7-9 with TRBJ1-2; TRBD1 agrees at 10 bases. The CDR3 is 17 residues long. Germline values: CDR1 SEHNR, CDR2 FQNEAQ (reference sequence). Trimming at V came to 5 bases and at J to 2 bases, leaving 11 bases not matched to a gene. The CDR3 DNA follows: TGTGCCAGCAGCAGCTCCGGGACAGGGGAGGCGAACTATGGCTACACCTTC. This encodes CASSSSGTGEANYGYTF.

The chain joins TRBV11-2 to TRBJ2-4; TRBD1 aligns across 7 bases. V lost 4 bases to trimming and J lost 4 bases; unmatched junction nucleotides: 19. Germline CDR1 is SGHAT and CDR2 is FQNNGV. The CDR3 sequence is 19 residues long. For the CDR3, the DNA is TGTGCCAGCAGCTCCGCCTATTGGGAAAAGGGGACAGTGAAAAACATTCAGTACTTC. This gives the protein CASSSAYWEKGTVKNIQYF.

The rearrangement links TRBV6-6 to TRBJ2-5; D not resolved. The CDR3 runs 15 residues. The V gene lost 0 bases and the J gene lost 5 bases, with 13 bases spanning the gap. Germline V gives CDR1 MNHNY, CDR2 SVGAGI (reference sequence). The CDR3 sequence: CASSYSGAAGETQYF. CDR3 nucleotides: TGTGCCAGCAGTTACTCAGGCGCCGCCGGGGAGACCCAGTACTTC.

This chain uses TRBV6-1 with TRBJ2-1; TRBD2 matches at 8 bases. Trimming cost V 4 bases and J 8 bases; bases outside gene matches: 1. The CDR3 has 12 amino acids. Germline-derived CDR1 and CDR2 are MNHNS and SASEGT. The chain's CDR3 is CASSATSDEQFF. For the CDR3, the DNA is TGTGCCAGCAGTGCGACTAGCGATGAGCAGTTCTTC.

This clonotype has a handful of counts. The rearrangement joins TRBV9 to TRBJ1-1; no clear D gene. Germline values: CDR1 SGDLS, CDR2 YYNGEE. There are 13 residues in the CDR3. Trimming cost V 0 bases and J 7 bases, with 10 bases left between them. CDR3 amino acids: CASSVGVNGEAFF. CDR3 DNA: TGTGCCAGCAGCGTAGGGGTAAACGGTGAAGCTTTCTTT.

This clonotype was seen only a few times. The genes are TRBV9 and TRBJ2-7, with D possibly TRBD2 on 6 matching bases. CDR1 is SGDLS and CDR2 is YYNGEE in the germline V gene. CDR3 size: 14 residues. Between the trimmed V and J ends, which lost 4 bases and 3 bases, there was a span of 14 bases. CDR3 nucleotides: TGTGCCAGCAGCAGCCCGGGACTCGGCTACGAGCAGTACTTC. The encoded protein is CASSSPGLGYEQYF.

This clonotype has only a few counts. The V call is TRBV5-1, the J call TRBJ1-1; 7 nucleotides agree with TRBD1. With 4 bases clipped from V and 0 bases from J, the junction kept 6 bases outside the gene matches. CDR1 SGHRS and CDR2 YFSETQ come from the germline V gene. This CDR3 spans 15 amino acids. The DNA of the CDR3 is TGCGCCAGCAGCCTAGACAGGGTTATGAACACTGAAGCTTTCTTT. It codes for CASSLDRVMNTEAFF.

The CDR3 is CASSWGSSGEGSGELFF. In DNA, the CDR3 is TGTGCCAGCAGTTGGGGTTCTAGCGGGGAAGGATCCGGGGAGCTGTTTTTT. The chain recombines TRBV6-6 with TRBJ2-2; 9 nucleotides align to TRBD2. The CDR3 length is 17 residues. Germline-derived CDR1 and CDR2 are MNHNY and SVGAGI (reference sequence). The trim removed 4 bases at V and 6 bases at J, leaving 12 bases unmatched.

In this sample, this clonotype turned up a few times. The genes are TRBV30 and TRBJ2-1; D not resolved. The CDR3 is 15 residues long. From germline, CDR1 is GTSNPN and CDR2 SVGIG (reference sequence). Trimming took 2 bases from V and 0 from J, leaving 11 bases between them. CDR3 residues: CAWSFDSFSYNEQFF. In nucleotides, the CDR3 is TGTGCCTGGAGTTTCGACTCCTTCTCCTACAATGAGCAGTTCTTC.

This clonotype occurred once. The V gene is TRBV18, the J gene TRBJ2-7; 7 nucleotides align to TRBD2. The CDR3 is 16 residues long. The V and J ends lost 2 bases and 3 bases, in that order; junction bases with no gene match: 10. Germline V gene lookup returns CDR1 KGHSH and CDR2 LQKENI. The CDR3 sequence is CASSPSRGSGYYEQYF. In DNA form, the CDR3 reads TGTGCCAGCTCACCATCCAGAGGTAGCGGGTACTACGAGCAGTACTTC.

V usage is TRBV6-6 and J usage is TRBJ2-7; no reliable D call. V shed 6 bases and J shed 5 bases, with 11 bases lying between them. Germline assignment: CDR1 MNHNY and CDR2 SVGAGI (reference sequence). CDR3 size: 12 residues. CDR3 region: CASRTVGNEQYF. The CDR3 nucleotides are TGTGCCAGCAGGACGGTGGGCAACGAGCAGTACTTC.

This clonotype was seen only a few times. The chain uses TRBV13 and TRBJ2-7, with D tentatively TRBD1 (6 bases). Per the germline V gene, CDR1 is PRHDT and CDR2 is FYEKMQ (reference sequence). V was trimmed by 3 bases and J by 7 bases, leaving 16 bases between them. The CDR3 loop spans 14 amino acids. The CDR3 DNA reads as TGTGCCAGCAGCTTCGGATCGGGGACACCAGAGCAGTACTTC. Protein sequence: CASSFGSGTPEQYF.

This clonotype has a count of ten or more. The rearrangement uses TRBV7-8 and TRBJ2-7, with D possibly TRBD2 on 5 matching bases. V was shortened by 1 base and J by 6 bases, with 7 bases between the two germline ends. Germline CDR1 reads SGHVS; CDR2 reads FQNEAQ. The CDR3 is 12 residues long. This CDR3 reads CASSLEGGEQYF. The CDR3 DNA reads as TGTGCCAGCAGCTTAGAAGGAGGCGAGCAGTACTTC.

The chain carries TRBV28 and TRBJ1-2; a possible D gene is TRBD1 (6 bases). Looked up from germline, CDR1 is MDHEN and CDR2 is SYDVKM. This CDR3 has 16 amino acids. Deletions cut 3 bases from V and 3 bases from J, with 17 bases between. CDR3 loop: CASSFPLRGGDYGYTF. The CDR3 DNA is TGTGCCAGCAGTTTCCCACTCAGGGGTGGCGACTATGGCTACACCTTC.

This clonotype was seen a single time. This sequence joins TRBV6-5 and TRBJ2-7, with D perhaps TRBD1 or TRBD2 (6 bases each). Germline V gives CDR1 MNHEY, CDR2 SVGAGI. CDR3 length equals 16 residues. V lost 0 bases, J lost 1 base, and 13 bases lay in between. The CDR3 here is CASSYSTGAWSYEQYF. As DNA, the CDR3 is TGTGCCAGCAGTTACTCGACGGGGGCATGGTCCTACGAGCAGTACTTC.

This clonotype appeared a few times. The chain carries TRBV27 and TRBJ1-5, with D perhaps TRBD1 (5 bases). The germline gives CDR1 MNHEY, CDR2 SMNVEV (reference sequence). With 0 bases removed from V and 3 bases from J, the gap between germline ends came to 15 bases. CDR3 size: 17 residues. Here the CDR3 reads CASSLSPTDWVNQPQHF. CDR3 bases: TGTGCCAGCAGTTTATCCCCGACAGATTGGGTCAATCAGCCCCAGCATTTT.